This TCR beta chain was sequenced for a study of T cells after yellow fever vaccination (dated by TCRdb to about 2019). With regard to the full study: The SMART-Seq v4 Ultra Low Input RNA kit was used to prepare libraries from fractions with low cell numbers. Two healthy male donors, one aged 18 to 30 and one aged 30 to 40 years, were included in the cohort. Blood was drawn at multiple timepoints before and after primary and secondary immunization, with bulk PBMC replicates and cell subsets isolated. To track T-cell clones before and after primary and booster YFV17D yellow fever vaccination, bulk TCR alpha and beta repertoires were sequenced longitudinally. Study-wide findings and limitations: Computational filtering was needed because FACS-sorted repertoires could contain abundant contaminating clonotypes from the bulk population. A small share of clonotypes was detected in both CD4 and CD8 compartments, with the overlap likely arising from convergent recombination. After the booster, most of the clones that had expanded following primary vaccination were detected again (just under 97% of CD4 and roughly 90% of CD8), which suggests that memory was broadly maintained. Because the study included only a couple of donors, the extent to which the findings can be generalized is limited. The secondary T-cell response was weaker than the primary response but faster, peaking on day 5 instead of day 15.

Reading the label with the study, this specimen's treatment or condition is: live attenuated yellow fever vaccine strain. At each blood-draw timepoint, two biological replicates of bulk PBMCs were collected. PBMCs were isolated from peripheral blood using a standard Ficoll-Paque protocol. TriZol was used to extract RNA from bulk PBMCs, CD4 and CD8 fractions, and dextramer-positive and dextramer-negative fractions. TCR cDNA was made using 5'RACE template switching, a step that added a universal primer site and unique molecular identifiers. cDNA synthesis was primed from both the TCR alpha and TCR beta constant segments. Two PCR steps were used to amplify libraries, with sample barcodes and sequencing adapters being added in the second step. Sequencing of libraries was done on Illumina HiSeq 2500 (2x100 bp) or NovaSeq (2x150 bp). Per the source publication's procedure: Demultiplexing of reads and collapsing into UMI consensus sequences were performed with MIGEC, and V(D)J alignment was carried out with MiXCR. Vaccine-responding clonotypes were identified with edgeR using replicate PBMC samples, with FDR below 0.01 and a log2 fold change above 5 up to day 15 being required. Each bulk clonotype received a CD4 or CD8 identity based on whether the sequenced CD4 or CD8 repertoire contained that clonotype at higher abundance. In TCRdb, the public reads were trimmed at Q25 with fastp and aligned with MiXCR, with productive beta chains retained. Rows with one shared CDR3 protein collapse into an entry with the most common genes and DNA. TCRdb, not the authors, supplied the V and J calls. Across this sample there are approximately 510,000 distinct CDR3 sequences, with around a fifth seen only once. Of the sample, roughly 16% falls within the top ten clones.

At the junction V is shortened by 0 bases and J by 5 bases, with 13 bases in between. The germline V gene (reference sequence) provides CDR1 LGHDT and CDR2 YNNKEL. The CDR3, from cysteine to phenylalanine, totals 16 residues. Only the CDR3 DNA stays, 48 bases, in frame from base 1. This clonotype was seen more than once but under ten times. Its specific antigen is unknown. It has no much larger one-base neighbor in the sample; base qualities were not kept. The V and J segments used are TRBV3-1 and TRBJ1-4, and perhaps TRBD1 as D gene, on 5 matching bases. The TCR originated in a man aged 18 to 29 who received the YFV17D yellow fever vaccine. The sample here was PBMCs, taken approximately 22 days after the first yellow fever vaccination. The CDR3 reads CASSQDSGNRNEKLFF. The DNA reads as follows: TGTGCCAGCAGCCAAGATTCGGGAAACAGGAATGAAAAACTGTTTTTT.